The T cell receptor (beta chain) described here comes from a study of blood T cell repertoires in COVID-19 (dated by TCRdb to 2020 to 2022). About the study as a whole: The collaborator samples originated in the United States, Italy and Spain and spanned the acute and convalescent phases of COVID-19. The material from the prospective study consisted of cDNA or gDNA derived from T cells, B-cell-depleted T cells, or PBMCs. The repertoires were made available in a free public database intended to serve as a resource for research on the immune response to SARS-CoV-2. The sample metadata nearly always contained a de-identified subject ID, COVID-19 status, age in years and sex. HLA class I and class II types, where available, came from metadata supplied by the sample provider rather than from assay-based typing. Subjects who had been exposed to COVID-19, were actively infected with it, or had recovered from it provided the deeply sampled blood TCRbeta repertoires that made up the dataset. Samples were obtained from the ongoing ImmuneRACE study (first 160 participants) and from some 1,200 subjects provided by 6 global collaborators.

This clone came up a few times. The antigen it binds to is not known. One base away there is no much larger clone; base qualities are not given. The investigation overall reported the following: Clinical and demographic metadata were provided uncurated, with the amount varying by source and participant.

The trim is 0 bases for V and 0 bases for J, with a gap of 11 bases between the germline ends. CDR1 MNHEY and CDR2 SVGEGT were looked up in the germline V gene. Reading from cysteine to phenylalanine, the CDR3 counts 16 amino acids. The only DNA kept is the CDR3, 48 bases in frame from the first base. TCRbeta CDR3 regions were amplified from genomic DNA by means of the immunoSEQ Assay, a bias-controlled multiplex PCR. The source study handled its data this way. The number of nucleated cells in each sample was estimated from the amplification of reference gene primers within the assay. Sequence reads were collapsed and filtered to measure the absolute abundance of every unique TCRbeta CDR3 rearrangement. For each sample, productive Simpson clonality was calculated as the square root of Simpson's diversity index across productive rearrangements. This immuneACCESS table, as held by TCRdb, lists in-frame sequences with V and J called but not all clones. Of the missing ones, under half trace to an unresolved V gene in checked studies; the others have no known cause. V, J and clone size derive from that table, while D and trimming were established from the DNA sequence. The sample profile shows hundreds of thousands of clones; around 88% of them were found once. The leading ten clones occupy roughly 8.8% of the sample.

Each collaborating institution followed its own protocols to collect whole blood in K2EDTA tubes. For TCRbeta analysis, collaborators shipped samples in one of three forms: frozen whole blood, isolated PBMCs, or DNA extracted from either of those sample types. The TCR originated in a woman in her forties or fifties with acute or convalescent COVID-19. What was sequenced was peripheral blood. The rearranged segments are TRBV6-2 or TRBV6-3 and TRBJ1-2; a weak D assignment points to TRBD1 (5 bases agree). CDR3 loop: CASSYSDTEANYGYTF. The nucleotides read TGTGCCAGCAGTTACTCGGACACTGAAGCTAACTATGGCTACACCTTC.